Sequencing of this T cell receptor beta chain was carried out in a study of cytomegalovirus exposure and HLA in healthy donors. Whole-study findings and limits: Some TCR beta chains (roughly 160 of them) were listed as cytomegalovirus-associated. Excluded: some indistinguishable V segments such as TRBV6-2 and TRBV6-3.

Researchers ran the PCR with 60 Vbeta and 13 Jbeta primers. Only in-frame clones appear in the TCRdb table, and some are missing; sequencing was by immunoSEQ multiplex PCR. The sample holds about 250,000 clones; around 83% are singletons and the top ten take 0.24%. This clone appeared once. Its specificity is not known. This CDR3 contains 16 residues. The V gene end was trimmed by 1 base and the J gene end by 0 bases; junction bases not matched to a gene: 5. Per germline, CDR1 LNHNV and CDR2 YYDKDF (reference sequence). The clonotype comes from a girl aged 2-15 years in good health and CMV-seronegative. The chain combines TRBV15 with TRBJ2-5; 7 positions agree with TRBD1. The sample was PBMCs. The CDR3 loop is CATSRGQGSYQETQYF. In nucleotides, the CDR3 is TGTGCCACCAGCAGAGGACAGGGATCGTACCAAGAGACCCAGTACTTC. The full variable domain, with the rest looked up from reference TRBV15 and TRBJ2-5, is DAMVIQNPRYQVTQFGKPVTLSCSQTLNHNVMYWYQQKSSQAPKLLFHYYDKDFNNEADTPDNFQSRRPNTSFCFLDIRSPGLGDTAMYLCATSRGQGSYQETQYFGPGTRLLVL.